What follows are 2 T cell receptor beta chains derived from one specimen sequenced in a study of cytomegalovirus exposure and HLA in healthy donors. Primers: 60 Vbeta forward and 13 Jbeta reverse. Sequenced by immunoSEQ multiplex PCR; TCRdb stores in-frame clones only, minus some. The sample lists approximately 160,000 clones; 82% were seen once. Sample: PBMCs. Receptor source: a male donor in good health and CMV-seronegative.

V and J are TRBV29-1 and TRBJ2-3; 8 bases are a match to TRBD2. Looked up from germline, CDR1 is SQVTM and CDR2 is ANQGSEA. V trimming: 6 bases; J trimming: 6 bases; junction bases outside the gene matches: 17. CDR3 length equals 16 residues. CDR3 region: CSVADPGLVSVDTQYF. The CDR3 DNA reads TGCAGCGTCGCCGACCCGGGACTAGTAAGTGTGGATACGCAGTATTTT.

On this clone: Germline and junction disagree at one end, which may indicate a read error. The chain uses TRBV7-9 and TRBJ2-3, with TRBD2 identical over 13 bases. The CDR3 is made up of 16 amino acids. Germline loops: CDR1 SEHNR, CDR2 FQNEAQ (reference sequence). CDR3 bases: TGTTCCAGCAGCTTAGGACTAGCGGGGGGCACAGATACGCAGTATTTT. Protein sequence: CSSSLGLAGGTDTQYF. The entire variable domain, with the rest obtained from reference TRBV7-9 and TRBJ2-3, is as follows: DTGVSQNPRHKITKRGQNVTFRCDPISEHNRLYWYRQTLGQGPEFLTYFQNEAQLEKSRLLSDRFSAERPKGSFSTLEIQRTEQGDSAMYLCSSSLGLAGGTDTQYFGPGTRLTVL.